This T cell receptor (beta chain) is from a study of blood T cell repertoires in COVID-19. Across the study: Sites across the United States, Italy and Spain contributed samples from acute and convalescent COVID-19. The analysed material was cDNA or gDNA that came from T cells, B-cell-depleted T cells, or PBMCs.

Study processing details: By means of reference gene primer amplification, nucleated cell counts were estimated. Repertoires were generated with immunoSEQ multiplex PCR, while TCRdb's copy carries only in-frame clones and drops some. V and J calls and clone size are given by that table; D and trimming were obtained from the DNA. This sample has under 200,000 clones; 90% occur once, and the top ten carry approximately 0.5%. In germline, CDR1 is SGHDT, CDR2 YYEEEE. The CDR3 length is 14 residues. Trimming cost V 3 bases and J 4 bases; bases outside gene matches: 4. The sequence derives from a man over 45 with acute or convalescent COVID-19. The chain links TRBV5-6 to TRBJ1-5; TRBD1 agrees at 7 bases. Source material: peripheral blood. The CDR3 loop is CASSSTGPNQPQHF. As DNA, the CDR3 is TGTGCCAGCAGCTCGACAGGGCCTAATCAGCCCCAGCATTTT. Based on the CDR3 plus reference TRBV5-6 and TRBJ1-5, the full variable domain is DAGVTQSPTHLIKTRGQQVTLRCSPKSGHDTVSWYQQALGQGPQFIFQYYEEEERQRGNFPDRFSGHQFPNYSSELNVNALLLGDSALYLCASSSTGPNQPQHFGDGTRLSIL.